This TCR beta chain is drawn from a study of T cell changes during pregnancy in multiple sclerosis. TCRdb's copy holds only in-frame clones and misses some; the assay was immunoSEQ multiplex PCR. Of about 100,000 clones listed, 90% to 95% were seen once; the top ten hold approximately 1.2%. Deletions cut 0 bases from V and 5 bases from J, with 5 bases between. The CDR3 contains 13 residues. Germline CDR1 and CDR2: SGHNT and YYREEE (reference sequence). The receptor was isolated from a female donor with multiple sclerosis, enrolled in a pregnancy study. The sequencing here drew on peripheral blood, taken in the second trimester of pregnancy. This chain uses TRBV5-4 with TRBJ2-2; D gene uncertain. In nucleotides, the CDR3 is TGTGCCAGCAGCTTGGTGCGGACCGGGGAGCTGTTTTTT. Residues: CASSLVRTGELFF. The complete variable domain, with remaining parts taken from reference TRBV5-4 and TRBJ2-2, reads ETGVTQSPTHLIKTRGQQVTLRCSSQSGHNTVSWYQQALGQGPQFIFQYYREEENGRGNFPPRFSGLQFPNYSSELNVNALELDDSALYLCASSLVRTGELFFGEGSRLTVL.